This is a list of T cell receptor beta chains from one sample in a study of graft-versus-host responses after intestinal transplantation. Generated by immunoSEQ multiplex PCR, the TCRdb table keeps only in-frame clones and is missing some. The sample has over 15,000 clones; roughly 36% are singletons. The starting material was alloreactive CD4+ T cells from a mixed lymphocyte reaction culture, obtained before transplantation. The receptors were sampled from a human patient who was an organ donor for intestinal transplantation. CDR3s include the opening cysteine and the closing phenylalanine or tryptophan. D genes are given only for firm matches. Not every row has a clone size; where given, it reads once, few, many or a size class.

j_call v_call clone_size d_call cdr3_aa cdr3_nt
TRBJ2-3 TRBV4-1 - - CASSQVSASTDTQYF TGCGCCAGCAGCCAAGTGAGTGCTAGCACAGATACGCAGTATTTT
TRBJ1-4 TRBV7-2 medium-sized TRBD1 CASSPRTGAKEKLFF TGTGCCAGCAGCCCAAGGACAGGGGCTAAGGAAAAACTGTTTTTT
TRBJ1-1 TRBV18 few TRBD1 CASSLGQDTEAFF TGTGCCAGCTCCCTAGGACAGGACACTGAAGCTTTCTTT
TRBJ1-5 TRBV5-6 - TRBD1 CASSLAGGGEGSNQPQHF TGTGCCAGCAGCTTGGCAGGGGGCGGCGAGGGTAGCAATCAGCCCCAGCATTTT
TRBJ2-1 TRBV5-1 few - CASSLEAGTYNEQFF TGCGCCAGCAGCTTGGAGGCGGGGACTTACAATGAGCAGTTCTTC
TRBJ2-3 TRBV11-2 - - CASSLGLSVGDTQYF TGTGCCAGCAGCTTAGGACTATCTGTGGGAGATACGCAGTATTTT
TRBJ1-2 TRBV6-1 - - CASSPQGSNYGYTF TGTGCCAGCAGTCCCCAGGGGTCGAACTATGGCTACACCTTC
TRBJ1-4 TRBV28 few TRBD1 CASSSYRGTNEKLFF TGTGCCAGCAGTTCATACAGGGGAACTAATGAAAAACTGTTTTTT
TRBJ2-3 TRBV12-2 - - CASRSVTSGRINTDTQYF TGTGCAAGTCGCTCCGTAACAAGCGGGAGGATCAACACAGATACGCAGTATTTT
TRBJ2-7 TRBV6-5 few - CASSSRLKRDEQYF TGTGCCAGCAGTTCCCGGCTGAAGCGGGACGAGCAGTACTTC
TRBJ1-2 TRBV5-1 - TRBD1 CASSLVDRDGYTF TGCGCCAGCAGCTTGGTGGACAGGGACGGCTACACCTTC
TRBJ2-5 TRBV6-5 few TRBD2 CASSLTSRETQYF TGTGCCAGCAGTTTGACTAGCCGAGAGACCCAGTACTTC
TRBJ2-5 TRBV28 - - CASSLRATLPTQYF TGTGCCAGCAGTTTGAGGGCGACTTTACCAACCCAGTACTTC